These T cell receptor beta chains were read from a single sample in a study of blood T cell repertoires in COVID-19. This table comes from immunoSEQ multiplex PCR, and its TCRdb copy is limited to in-frame clones, with some not included. Among approximately 140,000 clones, about 83% were seen once, and the ten largest hold approximately 8.9%. The sequenced material came from peripheral blood. The receptors stem from a man aged 25-40 years with COVID-19, enrolled during active disease. Both conserved end residues are part of each CDR3. The D gene is left open where the match is weak. Size is stated for part of the rows, as once, few or many counts, or as a class when the clone is expanded.

j_call d_call clone_size v_call cdr3_aa cdr3_nt
TRBJ2-7 - - TRBV5-4 CASSSTGSYEQYF TGTGCCAGCAGCTCTACAGGGTCCTACGAGCAGTACTTC
TRBJ1-1 - - TRBV6-2/TRBV6-3 CASSYSVAVTEAFF -
TRBJ2-1 TRBD2 - TRBV9 CASSVGGTSGSYNEQFF TGTGCCAGCAGCGTAGGGGGGACTAGCGGCTCCTACAATGAGCAGTTCTTC
TRBJ1-1 TRBD1 few TRBV5-6 CASSLGTGRTEAFF TGTGCCAGCTCACTGGGGACAGGGAGGACTGAAGCTTTCTTT
TRBJ1-5 - - TRBV27 CASSPTSAGNNQPQHF TGTGCCAGCAGTCCGACATCGGCGGGAAACAATCAGCCCCAGCATTTT
TRBJ1-2 TRBD1 - TRBV14 CASSPTGVRYGYTF TGTGCCAGCAGCCCCACAGGGGTTCGCTATGGCTACACCTTC
TRBJ1-2 - - TRBV10-3 CAISETGKSYGYTF TGTGCCATCAGTGAGACCGGGAAGAGCTATGGCTACACCTTC
TRBJ2-3 TRBD1 medium-sized TRBV6-4 CASSDGTGADTQYF TGTGCCAGCAGTGACGGGACAGGGGCAGATACGCAGTATTTT
TRBJ2-1 - few TRBV11-2 CASSPPGLGNNEQFF TGTGCCAGCAGCCCCCCAGGATTGGGCAACAATGAGCAGTTCTTC
TRBJ2-1 - - TRBV2 CASSVTPRIEQFF TGTGCCAGCAGTGTGACTCCCCGGATCGAGCAGTTCTTC
TRBJ1-6 - - TRBV19 CASSNRQATNSPLHF TGTGCCAGTAGTAACAGACAGGCTACCAATTCACCCCTCCACTTT
TRBJ2-1 - - TRBV15 CATSSSSVRGYDNEQFF TGTGCCACCAGCAGTTCCTCAGTGCGGGGATATGACAATGAGCAGTTCTTC
TRBJ2-1 - once TRBV19 CASSIEGVEQFF TGTGCCAGTAGTATAGAGGGCGTCGAGCAGTTCTTC
TRBJ1-5 - - TRBV28 CASSFLGLNQPQHF TGTGCCAGCAGTTTTCTAGGACTCAATCAGCCCCAGCATTTT
TRBJ1-1 - - TRBV27 CASSDDRSVTEAFF TGTGCCAGCAGTGACGACAGGTCGGTCACTGAAGCTTTCTTT
TRBJ1-1 TRBD1 - TRBV5-1 CASRQGARTEAFF TGCGCCAGCAGACAGGGGGCTAGGACTGAAGCTTTCTTT
TRBJ2-7 - - TRBV7-9 CASTRGSGPYEQYF TGTGCCAGCACCCGGGGGAGCGGACCCTACGAGCAGTACTTC
TRBJ2-7 TRBD1 few TRBV9 CASEPGTGYEQYF TGTGCCAGCGAGCCCGGGACAGGCTACGAGCAGTACTTC
TRBJ1-6 - once TRBV5-1 CASSFGQRSYNSPLHF TGCGCCAGCAGCTTTGGACAGCGCTCCTATAATTCACCCCTCCACTTT
TRBJ2-5 TRBD2 - TRBV29-1 CSVELAGEETQYF TGCAGCGTTGAACTAGCGGGGGAAGAGACCCAGTACTTC
TRBJ2-1 - - TRBV19 CASSRRGLELNTHYNEGAYNEQFF TGTGCCAGTAGCCGCCGAGGACTAGAACTAAACACACATTACAATGAGGGGGCCTACAATGAGCAGTTCTTC
TRBJ1-6 TRBD1 few TRBV5-6 CASSLDSGTAIF TGTGCCAGCAGCTTGGACTCCGGGACAGCCATCTTT
TRBJ1-3 TRBD1 - TRBV5-6 CASSSARDRLFSGNTIYF TGTGCCAGCAGCAGCGCAAGGGACAGGTTGTTCTCTGGAAACACCATATATTTT
TRBJ2-7 TRBD2 - TRBV28 CATTGSFAGGYEQYF TGTGCCACCACCGGTAGTTTCGCGGGAGGCTACGAGCAGTACTTC
TRBJ1-5 - - TRBV28 CASSPSSRGIANQPQHF TGTGCCAGCAGTCCTAGTAGTAGGGGCATCGCCAATCAGCCCCAGCATTTT
TRBJ2-7 - once TRBV12-3/TRBV12-4 CASSFTGVEQYF TGTGCCAGCAGTTTCACGGGGGTCGAGCAGTACTTC
TRBJ2-5 - few TRBV11-2 CASSLLGNRDVETQYF TGTGCCAGCAGCTTACTGGGGAACAGGGACGTAGAGACCCAGTACTTC
TRBJ2-3 - - TRBV18 CASSPQDTTDTQYF TGTGCCAGCTCACCACAGGACACCACAGATACGCAGTATTTT
TRBJ1-4 - - TRBV19 CASSIGGRTDEKLFF TGTGCCAGTAGTATTGGAGGACGGACAGATGAAAAACTGTTTTTT
TRBJ2-1 TRBD2 - TRBV6-1 CASSEALAGAYNEQFF TGTGCCAGCAGTGAAGCACTAGCGGGAGCCTACAATGAGCAGTTCTTC
TRBJ1-1 - many TRBV30 CASRQNLNTEAFF TGTGCCTCAAGACAGAACCTAAACACTGAAGCTTTCTTT
TRBJ1-1 TRBD1 - TRBV6-2/TRBV6-3 CASSLTGQGAVRNTEAFF TGTGCCAGCAGCTTGACCGGCCAGGGGGCAGTGAGGAACACTGAAGCTTTCTTT
TRBJ2-2 TRBD2 - TRBV2 CASSAIAGTGELFF TGTGCCAGCAGTGCAATAGCGGGAACCGGGGAGCTGTTTTTT
TRBJ1-1 - - TRBV6-5 CASSRTLYTEAFF TGTGCCAGCAGCCGAACATTATACACTGAAGCTTTCTTT
TRBJ1-5 TRBD1 - TRBV7-2 CASSLFRGPGGIYQPQHF TGTGCCAGCAGCTTATTTCGGGGGCCAGGGGGCATTTACCAGCCCCAGCATTTT
TRBJ2-1 - once TRBV3-1/TRBV3-2 CASSQDAGNNEQFF TGTGCCAGCAGCCAAGATGCAGGGAACAATGAGCAGTTCTTC
TRBJ1-6 TRBD1 - TRBV19 CATKPGQGSSPLHF TGTGCCACTAAACCGGGACAGGGGAGTTCACCCCTCCACTTT
TRBJ1-3 - - TRBV5-5 CASTPGVLSGNTIYF TGTGCCAGCACCCCAGGGGTCCTCTCTGGAAACACCATATATTTT
TRBJ2-1 - - TRBV12-3/TRBV12-4 CASSKAGVEQFF TGTGCCAGCAGCAAAGCAGGGGTCGAGCAGTTCTTC
TRBJ2-3 - - TRBV7-8 CASTQGAATDTQYF TGTGCCAGCACCCAAGGGGCAGCCACAGATACGCAGTATTTT